This T cell receptor beta chain was sequenced for a study of blood T cells in healthy people across ages. Whole-study results and caveats: Observed TCR beta diversity per million T cells went down as age went up. This fall followed a roughly linear course with age. More naive CD4+ cells and higher diversity marked long-lived donors relative to aged donors. Changes seen in expanded clonotypes were possibly confounded by donor CMV status left unknown.

From germline, CDR1 is SGHDN and CDR2 FVKESK. CDR3 length: 12 residues. The V gene lost 5 bases and the J gene lost 6 bases, with 8 bases spanning the gap. A J-beta primer mix and a sample-barcoded 5' primer were used in a second PCR of roughly 7 to 12 cycles. Each TCR beta cDNA got a 12-nucleotide random molecular identifier. TCRdb recomputed calls from the 5' RACE reads with MiXCR, one row per CDR3 protein. The table includes hundreds of thousands of distinct CDR3 sequences, about 30% detected once. As to this clonotype: Its antigen is as yet unknown.

Material: blood. The chain couples TRBV14 to TRBJ2-1; D not resolved. The TCR comes from a woman aged 80 or over in good health. The CDR3 is CASSFSLNEQFF. CDR3 DNA: TGTGCCAGCAGCTTTAGCCTCAATGAGCAGTTCTTC.